One sample yielded the 27 T cell receptor beta chains listed below, sequenced in a study of cytomegalovirus exposure and HLA in healthy donors. The PCR was carried out with 60 Vbeta primers and 13 Jbeta primers. This table comes from immunoSEQ multiplex PCR, and its TCRdb copy is limited to in-frame clones, with some not included. The sample has about 20,000 clones, and its top ten clones hold roughly 23%. Input material: PBMCs. These receptors were taken from a man aged 55 to 70 in good health and CMV-seropositive.

This sequence joins TRBV5-1 and TRBJ2-5; TRBD1 matches at 8 bases. The junction had 0 bases not matched to a gene; V was cut back by 2 bases and J by 3 bases. This CDR3 comprises 13 residues. In germline, CDR1 is SGHRS, CDR2 YFSETQ. Here the CDR3 DNA reads TGCGCCAGCAGCTTACAGGGGGAAGAGACCCAGTACTTC. It translates to CASSLQGEETQYF.

The chain couples TRBV30 to TRBJ1-1; the D gene is possibly TRBD1 (5 bases). V was trimmed by 1 base and J by 0 bases, leaving 9 bases between them. This CDR3 comprises 14 residues. The germline gives CDR1 GTSNPN, CDR2 SVGIG (reference sequence). CDR3 protein: CAWSGGVLNTEAFF. In DNA form, the CDR3 reads TGTGCCTGGAGTGGGGGGGTGTTGAACACTGAAGCTTTCTTT.

CDR3 loop: CASSLLGTPGDYEQYF. The CDR3 nucleotides are TGCGCCAGCAGCCTCCTCGGGACTCCGGGGGATTACGAGCAGTACTTC. The rearrangement joins TRBV5-1 to TRBJ2-7; possibly TRBD2 for D (6 bases). Germline V lookup: CDR1 SGHRS, CDR2 YFSETQ. Trimming pared 4 bases from V and 4 bases from J, leaving 21 bases between. The CDR3 sequence is 16 residues long.

The V and J genes are TRBV5-6 and TRBJ2-6; tentatively, D is TRBD1 (5 bases). The CDR3 loop spans 16 amino acids. V was trimmed by 4 bases and J by 2 bases, leaving 13 bases between them. Germline CDR1 and CDR2: SGHDT and YYEEEE. CDR3 residues: CASSLPQGAGANVLTF. The CDR3 nucleotides are TGTGCCAGCAGCCTCCCTCAGGGCGCTGGGGCCAACGTCCTGACTTTC.

The gene calls are TRBV7-9 and TRBJ1-1, with D unresolved. Germline assignment: CDR1 SEHNR and CDR2 FQNEAQ (reference sequence). The CDR3 has 11 residues. V shed 8 bases and J shed 7 bases, with 11 bases lying between them. This CDR3 is CASEEGLEAFF. In DNA, the CDR3 is TGTGCCAGCGAAGAGGGCCTTGAAGCTTTCTTT.

The chain has TRBV5-4 and TRBJ2-1, with D possibly being TRBD2 (6 bases). Germline V gene lookup returns CDR1 SGHNT and CDR2 YYREEE (reference sequence). CDR3 length equals 13 residues. V gave up 0 bases and J gave up 13 bases, with 14 bases separating them. This CDR3 is CASSLDGTPPQFF. CDR3 DNA sequence: TGTGCCAGCAGCTTGGACGGGACTCCTCCCCAGTTCTTC.

V usage is TRBV6-1 and J usage is TRBJ1-4; TRBD1 matches at 7 bases. Per germline, CDR1 MNHNS and CDR2 SASEGT. This CDR3 is built from 13 residues. The J segment lost 4 bases and the V segment lost 11 bases, leaving 7 bases of the junction unmatched. The CDR3 sequence: CAVNRGNNEKLFF. DNA of the CDR3: TGTGCCGTAAACAGGGGAAATAATGAAAAACTGTTTTTT.

The V call is TRBV27, the J call TRBJ2-7; D might be TRBD1 (6 bases). V shed 6 bases and J shed 4 bases, with 16 bases lying between them. Per the germline V gene, CDR1 is MNHEY and CDR2 is SMNVEV (reference sequence). The CDR3 runs 14 residues. CDR3 in amino acids: CASRLQGIGYEQYF. The CDR3 DNA sequence: TGTGCCAGCAGACTACAGGGAATAGGTTACGAGCAGTACTTC.

V usage is TRBV18 and J usage is TRBJ2-7; 9 bases align to TRBD1. With V trimmed by 4 bases and J by 5 bases, 9 bases remained unmatched. The V gene's germline CDR1 is KGHSH and CDR2 LQKENI. The CDR3 totals 15 residues. The chain's CDR3 is CASSHPGQGLHEQYF. CDR3 nucleotide sequence: TGTGCCAGCTCACACCCGGGACAGGGTCTTCACGAGCAGTACTTC.

The chain recombines TRBV9 with TRBJ2-7; no clear D gene. CDR1 and CDR2 (germline): SGDLS, YYNGEE. The CDR3 is 13 residues long. V gave up 1 base and J gave up 0 bases, with 5 bases separating them. CDR3 residues: CASSVQDSYEQYF. In DNA, the CDR3 is TGTGCCAGCAGCGTACAGGACTCCTACGAGCAGTACTTC.

V usage is TRBV7-2 and J usage is TRBJ2-6, with D uncertain. CDR3 length: 15 amino acids. Germline V lookup: CDR1 SGHTA, CDR2 FQGNSA. V was clipped by 3 bases and J by 0 bases, with 6 bases between them. The CDR3 reads CASSLAFSGANVLTF. CDR3 DNA: TGTGCCAGCAGCTTGGCCTTCTCTGGGGCCAACGTCCTGACTTTC.

The V and J genes are TRBV7-9 and TRBJ2-2, with TRBD1 identical over 8 bases. There are 15 residues in the CDR3. CDR1 SEHNR and CDR2 FQNEAQ come from the germline V gene (reference sequence). V gave up 6 bases and J gave up 1 base; unmatched junction bases: 4. As DNA, the CDR3 is TGTGCCAGCAGGGGTGGACAGGGGAACACCGGGGAGCTGTTTTTT. Residues: CASRGGQGNTGELFF.

The chain combines TRBV6-1 with TRBJ2-5, with 9 bases fitting TRBD2. The V gene end was trimmed by 4 bases and the J gene end by 4 bases; junction bases not matched to a gene: 1. The CDR3 length is 13 residues. Germline V lookup: CDR1 MNHNS, CDR2 SASEGT. The CDR3 reads CASSGAGGETQYF. The CDR3 DNA follows: TGTGCCAGCAGTGGAGCGGGAGGAGAGACCCAGTACTTC.

The chain is built from TRBV19 and TRBJ1-5, with TRBD1 identical over 8 bases. The ends lost 7 bases at V and 5 bases at J; junction bases unmatched: 13. Germline loops: CDR1 LNHDA, CDR2 SQIVND (reference sequence). The CDR3 contains 16 residues. CDR3 amino acids: CASIPLGRGRDQPQHF. CDR3 coding DNA: TGTGCCAGTATCCCCCTGGGCAGGGGGCGGGATCAGCCCCAGCATTTT.

V usage is TRBV29-1 and J usage is TRBJ2-7; 8 positions match TRBD1. Germline values: CDR1 SQVTM, CDR2 ANQGSEA. This CDR3 spans 15 amino acids. V dropped 3 bases and J dropped 3; count of bases not matched to a gene: 10. CDR3 protein: CSVETDRVQGYEQYF. The CDR3 DNA sequence: TGCAGCGTTGAGACGGACAGGGTTCAAGGCTACGAGCAGTACTTC.

The chain combines TRBV4-2 with TRBJ2-5, with TRBD1 as a possible D gene (5 bases). CDR1 LGHNA and CDR2 YNFKEQ come from the germline V gene. V lost 1 base and J lost 5, with 11 bases in between. This CDR3 is 14 amino acids long. The CDR3 nucleotides are TGTGCCAGCAGCCAAGCCAGGGTCGGGGAGACCCAGTACTTC. This sequence encodes CASSQARVGETQYF.

This chain joins TRBV5-1 and TRBJ2-2; TRBD2 aligns across 12 bases. V dropped 2 bases and J dropped 6; count of bases not matched to a gene: 2. The CDR3 runs to 15 residues. Germline-derived CDR1 and CDR2 are SGHRS and YFSETQ. This chain's CDR3 is CASSLLAGGPGELFF. DNA of the CDR3: TGCGCCAGCAGCTTACTAGCGGGGGGACCCGGGGAGCTGTTTTTT.

J is TRBJ1-3 and V is TRBV10-3; D might be TRBD1 (5 bases). Trimming left V 0 bases short and J 2 bases short, with 11 bases between. Per germline, CDR1 ENHRY and CDR2 SYGVKD. The CDR3 runs to 16 residues. The DNA of the CDR3 is TGTGCCATCAGTGAGTCGGGACTGCGAACTGGAAACACCATATATTTT. Translating gives CAISESGLRTGNTIYF.

This chain connects TRBV18 to TRBJ2-1, with D perhaps matching TRBD2 (5 bases). V gave up 3 bases and J gave up 0 bases, with 12 bases separating them. CDR1 and CDR2 from the germline V gene are KGHSH and LQKENI. CDR3 size: 16 residues. The CDR3 protein is CASSPPGVSSYNEQFF. For the CDR3, the DNA is TGTGCCAGCTCACCCCCCGGGGTTAGCTCCTACAATGAGCAGTTCTTC.

The V call is TRBV6-5, the J call TRBJ2-1, with 11 bases fitting TRBD2. Trimming removed 4 bases from V and 7 bases from J; junction bases left unmatched: 6. This CDR3 spans 15 amino acids. CDR1 and CDR2 from the germline V gene are MNHEY and SVGAGI. In nucleotides, the CDR3 is TGTGCCAGCAGTTCCCTGACTAGCGGGAAGAATGAGCAGTTCTTC. Its translation is CASSSLTSGKNEQFF.

The chain links TRBV7-2 to TRBJ2-1, with a possible D match to TRBD2 (6 bases). The CDR3 sequence is 14 residues long. Germline CDR1 SGHTA, CDR2 FQGNSA. Trimming removed 0 bases from V and 6 bases from J, with 9 bases in between. The CDR3 reads CASSLAGGANEQFF. The CDR3 region has the DNA TGTGCCAGCAGCTTAGCGGGAGGCGCCAATGAGCAGTTCTTC.

About this clone itself: An end of the junction differs from the germline gene, which may be a read error. The chain uses TRBV4-2 and TRBJ2-1; 14 nucleotides match TRBD2. The CDR3 is 20 residues long. Germline V lookup: CDR1 LGHNA, CDR2 YNFKEQ. CDR3 residues: CASSREGTSGSLGSDNEQFF. CDR3 coding DNA: TGTGCCAGCAGCCGGGAAGGGACTAGCGGGAGTCTCGGCTCCGACAATGAGCAGTTCTTC.

The chain's CDR3 is CASTSGQGKYEQYF. The CDR3 nucleotides are TGTGCCAGCACCTCGGGACAGGGGAAGTACGAGCAGTACTTC. The V call is TRBV25-1, the J call TRBJ2-7, with TRBD1 identical over 10 bases. This CDR3 spans 14 amino acids. V dropped 7 bases and J dropped 4; count of bases not matched to a gene: 7. Germline assignment: CDR1 MGHDK and CDR2 SYGVNS.

This chain uses TRBV18 with TRBJ2-2, with TRBD1 as a possible D gene (6 bases). The germline V gene has CDR1 KGHSH and CDR2 LQKENI. V lost 3 bases and J 7 bases, leaving 15 bases between the germline ends. This CDR3 region has 15 residues. CDR3 DNA sequence: TGTGCCAGCTCACCTTACGCCGGACAGCTCGGGGAGCTGTTTTTT. Its translation is CASSPYAGQLGELFF.

The rearrangement joins TRBV5-6 to TRBJ2-5, with 7 bases fitting TRBD1. V lost 3 bases to trimming and J lost 5 bases; unmatched junction nucleotides: 1. The CDR3 sequence is 12 residues long. Germline loops: CDR1 SGHDT, CDR2 YYEEEE. The CDR3 spells CASSSQGETQYF. The DNA for the CDR3 is TGTGCCAGCAGCTCACAGGGGGAGACCCAGTACTTC. Looking up the rest from reference TRBV5-6 and TRBJ2-5 gives the full variable domain: DAGVTQSPTHLIKTRGQQVTLRCSPKSGHDTVSWYQQALGQGPQFIFQYYEEEERQRGNFPDRFSGHQFPNYSSELNVNALLLGDSALYLCASSSQGETQYFGPGTRLLVL.

This chain connects TRBV9 to TRBJ2-5; 10 nucleotides agree with TRBD1. The CDR3 is made up of 16 amino acids. The ends lost 3 bases at V and 5 bases at J; junction bases unmatched: 10. The V gene's germline CDR1 is SGDLS and CDR2 YYNGEE. CDR3 amino acids: CASSDRRQGAGETQYF. The DNA for the CDR3 is TGTGCCAGCAGCGATAGGAGACAGGGGGCAGGGGAGACCCAGTACTTC.

The chain carries TRBV7-9 and TRBJ2-7; D is unresolved. The CDR3 is made up of 13 amino acids. V was cut by 4 bases and J by 0 bases, with 7 bases left in between. The V gene's germline CDR1 is SEHNR and CDR2 FQNEAQ (reference sequence). The CDR3 protein is CASSSRNSYEQYF. Here the CDR3 DNA reads TGTGCCAGCAGCTCGAGGAACTCCTACGAGCAGTACTTC.